This TCR beta chain appears in the sequencing data of a study of T-cell reconstitution after alpha-beta-depleted transplantation in children. Study-level points and caveats: It was newly produced T cells that mostly accounted for T-cell counts and diversity one year after transplant. It was surviving recipient T cells and thymic progenitors that gave some patients high TCRbeta diversity at day 60. Reported findings indicate that, about two months after transplant, alpha-beta T cells came from several hundred expanded clones, which were derived from non-depleted graft cells.

This clonotype was detected many times. The antigen remains unidentified. TCRbeta library preparation incorporated unique molecular identifiers. TCRdb analysed the PCR reads with MiXCR anew, one entry per CDR3 protein. Of about 300,000 distinct CDR3 sequences listed, around 7.1% are singletons. The CDR3 is 18 amino acids. Germline V gives CDR1 SGHAT, CDR2 FQNNGV. Trimming shortened V by 2 bases and J by 2 bases, and 19 bases separated the two germline ends. The sequence was obtained from a female patient between 2 and 15 years old who had a stem cell transplant for Fanconi anemia, so the T cells may come from the graft donor. Source: peripheral blood, taken 360 days after TCRalphabeta/CD19-depleted stem cell transplant. V and J are TRBV11-2 and TRBJ2-1, with D unclear. The DNA of the CDR3 is TGTGCCAGCAGCTTACCACCACTTGTAGTGTGGGCCTACAATGAGCAGTTCTTC. Translated, it gives CASSLPPLVVWAYNEQFF. The complete variable domain, with remaining parts taken from reference TRBV11-2 and TRBJ2-1, reads EAGVAQSPRYKIIEKRQSVAFWCNPISGHATLYWYQQILGQGPKLLIQFQNNGVVDDSQLPKDRFSAERLKGVDSTLKIQPAKLEDSAVYLCASSLPPLVVWAYNEQFFGPGTRLTVL.